This is a list of T cell receptor beta chains from one sample in a study of control samples from healthy donors and cancer patients. Measured with immunoSEQ multiplex PCR; TCRdb has only the in-frame clones, and not every one. The table records some 150,000 clones, over 95% of them present only once. Source material: blood. Receptors originate from a woman in her twenties or thirties in good health. The CDR3 runs from the conserved cysteine through the conserved F or W. The D gene is left open where the match is weak.

CDR3 protein: CASSQAGGQGYEQYF; CDR3 length: 15; D gene: TRBD1; V gene: TRBV4-1
CDR3 protein: CASSFRGSSPLHF; CDR3 length: 13; D gene: TRBD1; V gene: TRBV28
CDR3 protein: CATRPGQGDTGELFF; CDR3 length: 15; D gene: TRBD1; V gene: TRBV15
CDR3 protein: CASSYSRLPGLQFF; CDR3 length: 14; D gene: .; V gene: TRBV6-5
CDR3 protein: CASSLVGAGYGYTF; CDR3 length: 14; D gene: .; V gene: TRBV7-2
CDR3 protein: CASSRQQGFGYGYTF; CDR3 length: 15; D gene: .; V gene: TRBV5-6
CDR3 protein: CASRGLAGRRIDNEQFF; CDR3 length: 17; D gene: TRBD2; V gene: TRBV2
CDR3 protein: CASSPGGTFAGREQYF; CDR3 length: 16; D gene: .; V gene: TRBV18
CDR3 protein: CASSRQGGTEAFF; CDR3 length: 13; D gene: TRBD1; V gene: TRBV3-1/TRBV3-2
CDR3 protein: CASSLRTGTNQPQHF; CDR3 length: 15; D gene: TRBD1; V gene: TRBV27
CDR3 protein: CASSSLINYGYTF; CDR3 length: 13; D gene: .; V gene: TRBV11-2
CDR3 protein: CASSLFMGTGKIETQYF; CDR3 length: 17; D gene: TRBD1; V gene: TRBV28
CDR3 protein: CASSGRPLLIADQPQHF; CDR3 length: 17; D gene: .; V gene: TRBV25-1
CDR3 protein: CAISEFASGSTDTQYF; CDR3 length: 16; D gene: TRBD2; V gene: TRBV10-3
CDR3 protein: CASSLVTGGNTEAFF; CDR3 length: 15; D gene: TRBD1; V gene: TRBV28
CDR3 protein: CASRLGGHSYEQYF; CDR3 length: 14; D gene: .; V gene: TRBV28
CDR3 protein: CASSPPGQRLAGSTYEQYF; CDR3 length: 19; D gene: TRBD2; V gene: TRBV5-4